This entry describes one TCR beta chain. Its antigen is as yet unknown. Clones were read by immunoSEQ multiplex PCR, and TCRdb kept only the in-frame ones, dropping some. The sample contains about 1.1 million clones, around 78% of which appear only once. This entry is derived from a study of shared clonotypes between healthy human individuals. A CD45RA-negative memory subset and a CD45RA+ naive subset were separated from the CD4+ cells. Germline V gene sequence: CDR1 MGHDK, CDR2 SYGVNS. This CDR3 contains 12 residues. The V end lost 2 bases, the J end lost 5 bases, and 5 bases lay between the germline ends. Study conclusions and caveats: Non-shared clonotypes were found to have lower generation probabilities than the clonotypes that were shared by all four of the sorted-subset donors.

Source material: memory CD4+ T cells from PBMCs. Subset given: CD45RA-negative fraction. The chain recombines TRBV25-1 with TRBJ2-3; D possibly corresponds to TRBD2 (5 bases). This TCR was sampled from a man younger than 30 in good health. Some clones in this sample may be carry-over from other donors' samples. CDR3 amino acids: CASSEAGDTQYF. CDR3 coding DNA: TGTGCCAGCAGTGAAGCGGGAGATACGCAGTATTTT.